Presented here are 30 T cell receptor beta chains from one specimen sequenced in a study of blood T cell repertoires in COVID-19 (dated by TCRdb to 2018 to 2020). The library was built by means of the immunoSEQ multiplex PCR assay. TCRdb retrieved this table from immuneACCESS and kept in-frame rearrangements only. Not all clones are present; in checked studies, unresolved V genes account for under half, and no reason is known for the remainder. Recorded for this sample are roughly 90,000 clones; about 80% of them occurred a single time. Together, the top ten hold 2% to 2.5% of the sample. The specimen was peripheral blood. The source is a woman aged 70 to 79 with acute or convalescent COVID-19.

The chain links TRBV4-2 to TRBJ1-1, with D perhaps TRBD1 (5 bases). V gave up 1 base and J gave up 3 bases, with 12 bases separating them. The CDR3 length is 15 residues. CDR1 LGHNA and CDR2 YNFKEQ come from the germline V gene. Here the CDR3 DNA reads TGTGCCAGCAGCCAAGTGGCAGGGAGGGACACTGAAGCTTTCTTT. Its protein product is CASSQVAGRDTEAFF.

The rearrangement uses TRBV29-1 and TRBJ2-7; 8 bases line up with TRBD1. The CDR3 spans 14 residues. Germline loops: CDR1 SQVTM, CDR2 ANQGSEA. J gave up 6 bases and V 5 bases, and 12 bases lay outside the gene matches. The CDR3 region is CSVNTRDRTGEQYF. CDR3 DNA sequence: TGCAGCGTTAACACCCGGGACAGGACGGGCGAGCAGTACTTC.

This clone was detected only a few times. V usage is TRBV7-8 and J usage is TRBJ1-6; 8 nucleotides match TRBD1. The CDR3 contains 15 residues. V was pared by 3 bases and J by 14 bases, with 12 bases of the junction left unmatched. Germline loops: CDR1 SGHVS, CDR2 FQNEAQ. The CDR3 nucleotides read TGTGCCAGCAGCTTGGACAGGGTCGTTGGTAGGGCCCTCCACTTT. As protein: CASSLDRVVGRALHF.

This chain joins TRBV19 and TRBJ2-7; 9 nucleotides match TRBD1. The CDR3 has 14 residues. From germline, CDR1 is LNHDA and CDR2 SQIVND (reference sequence). With V trimmed by 4 bases and J by 1 base, 2 bases remained unmatched. The CDR3 reads CASSTGQGSYEQYF. In DNA form, the CDR3 reads TGTGCCAGTAGTACGGGACAGGGTTCCTACGAGCAGTACTTC.

This clone was counted a single time. This chain uses TRBV2 with TRBJ1-6; D remains unclear. Trimming pared 3 bases from V and 10 bases from J, leaving 7 bases between. Germline V gene sequence: CDR1 SNHLY, CDR2 FYNNEI. The CDR3 loop spans 12 amino acids. The CDR3 here is CASSEENSPLHF. The CDR3 DNA follows: TGTGCCAGCAGTGAGGAGAACTCACCCCTCCACTTT.

This rearrangement joins TRBV5-1 to TRBJ1-1, with TRBD1 identical over 8 bases. V dropped 3 bases and J dropped 6; count of bases not matched to a gene: 10. Germline V CDR1 and CDR2: SGHRS, YFSETQ. This CDR3 comprises 15 residues. In DNA, the CDR3 is TGCGCCAGCAGCTCCATCAGGGGGCAGGGCGCTGAAGCTTTCTTT. This sequence encodes CASSSIRGQGAEAFF.

The J gene is TRBJ2-7, the V gene TRBV3-1 (or the pseudogene TRBV3-2), with a tentative D call TRBD2 (6 bases). Germline V lookup: CDR1 LGHDT, CDR2 YNNKEL (reference sequence). The CDR3 totals 14 residues. V gave up 0 bases and J gave up 2 bases, with 8 bases separating them. CDR3 sequence reads: CASSQDGRPYEQYF. Written as DNA, the CDR3 is TGTGCCAGCAGCCAAGACGGGAGACCCTACGAGCAGTACTTC.

The V call is TRBV5-1, the J call TRBJ1-1; 10 positions agree with TRBD1. Germline trimming cut 5 bases from V and 3 bases from J; bases unmatched to any gene: 10. CDR1 SGHRS and CDR2 YFSETQ come from the germline V gene. The length of the CDR3 is 16 residues. The CDR3 DNA reads TGCGCCAGCAGTCCCGGGACAGGGGAGTTTGACACTGAAGCTTTCTTT. The encoded protein is CASSPGTGEFDTEAFF.

V and J are TRBV6-2 or TRBV6-3 and TRBJ1-1, with D perhaps TRBD1 (5 bases). The germline gives CDR1 MNHEY, CDR2 SVGEGT. The CDR3 spans 13 residues. Trimming pared 6 bases from V and 8 bases from J, leaving 16 bases between. CDR3 in amino acids: CASSLIAGYEAFF. CDR3 sequence (DNA): TGTGCCAGCAGCCTTATAGCAGGGTACGAAGCTTTCTTT.

The chain links TRBV6-1 to TRBJ2-5, with no clear D. Germline V gene sequence: CDR1 MNHNS, CDR2 SASEGT. Trimming pared 0 bases from V and 1 base from J, leaving 15 bases between. The CDR3 sequence is 17 residues long. The DNA for the CDR3 is TGTGCCAGCAGTGAAGCACGTATTTACTTCCGCCAAGAGACCCAGTACTTC. This translates into CASSEARIYFRQETQYF.

This clone was seen once. The chain has TRBV5-6 and TRBJ2-6, with D perhaps matching TRBD2 (5 bases). The CDR3 has 16 residues. Germline values: CDR1 SGHDT, CDR2 YYEEEE. Trimming left V 4 bases short and J 0 bases short, with 11 bases between. CDR3: CASSPEGPSGANVLTF. The CDR3 nucleotides are TGTGCCAGCAGCCCCGAGGGCCCCTCTGGGGCCAACGTCCTGACTTTC.

The chain uses TRBV27 and TRBJ2-2; TRBD2 might be the D (6 bases). V lost 7 bases, J lost 3 bases, and 24 bases lay in between. The CDR3 sequence is 18 residues long. Germline values: CDR1 MNHEY, CDR2 SMNVEV (reference sequence). CDR3 nucleotide sequence: TGTGCCAGCACGACCCCCTTCTACGGGACGGGGGACACCGGGGAGCTGTTTTTT. This codes for CASTTPFYGTGDTGELFF.

The chain combines TRBV5-1 with TRBJ1-1, with TRBD1 matching over 7 bases. Germline assignment: CDR1 SGHRS and CDR2 YFSETQ. After removal of 2 bases from V and 3 bases from J, the junction contained 1 base not matched to a gene. The CDR3 is 13 amino acids. The CDR3 bases are TGCGCCAGCAGCTTTGACAGGGACACTGAAGCTTTCTTT. It encodes CASSFDRDTEAFF.

V is TRBV19 and J is TRBJ1-1; the D is unclear. Germline V gene data show CDR1 as LNHDA and CDR2 as SQIVND (reference sequence). Between the trimmed V and J ends, which lost 1 base and 6 bases, there was a span of 12 bases. The CDR3 consists of 14 residues. The CDR3 loop is CASSIGLGSAEAFF. The DNA for the CDR3 is TGTGCCAGTAGTATAGGGTTAGGTAGCGCTGAAGCTTTCTTT.

The V gene is TRBV5-1, the J gene TRBJ2-5; 7 bases are a match to TRBD2. V gave up 0 bases and J gave up 2 bases; unmatched junction bases: 7. Germline V gene data show CDR1 as SGHRS and CDR2 as YFSETQ. The CDR3 spans 16 residues. CDR3 coding DNA: TGCGCCAGCAGCTTGGGGAACATGGGGGGGCAAGAGACCCAGTACTTC. Translation: CASSLGNMGGQETQYF.

The chain couples TRBV5-1 to TRBJ1-2, with D unclear. Germline loops: CDR1 SGHRS, CDR2 YFSETQ. V lost 3 bases and J lost 1, with 13 bases in between. The CDR3 covers 15 residues. Here the CDR3 reads CASSSSPVFNYGYTF. CDR3 DNA: TGCGCCAGCAGCTCGAGTCCGGTCTTTAACTATGGCTACACCTTC.

The gene calls are TRBV15 and TRBJ1-5; no definite D call. The CDR3 is 14 amino acids. V was clipped by 0 bases and J by 2 bases, with 5 bases between them. In germline, CDR1 is LNHNV, CDR2 YYDKDF (reference sequence). The CDR3 spells CATSRDNGNQPQHF. For the CDR3, the DNA is TGTGCCACCAGCAGAGACAATGGCAATCAGCCCCAGCATTTT.

The V call is TRBV5-1, the J call TRBJ2-2; D gene unclear. The V end lost 0 bases, the J end lost 5 bases, and 5 bases lay between the germline ends. Germline V gene lookup returns CDR1 SGHRS and CDR2 YFSETQ. The CDR3 loop spans 13 amino acids. CDR3 sequence: CASSLAETGELFF. CDR3 bases: TGCGCCAGCAGCTTGGCGGAGACCGGGGAGCTGTTTTTT.

The rearrangement links TRBV5-1 to TRBJ1-2, with a tentative D call TRBD1 (5 bases). Germline CDR1 is SGHRS and CDR2 is YFSETQ. The CDR3 spans 13 residues. Trimming left V 4 bases short and J 5 bases short, with 12 bases between. CDR3: CASSPDKSYGYTF. The CDR3 nucleotides read TGCGCCAGCAGCCCGGACAAGTCTTATGGCTACACCTTC.

V and J are TRBV11-3 and TRBJ1-1; D is possibly TRBD1 (6 bases). The CDR3 covers 15 residues. Germline V gene lookup returns CDR1 SGHNT and CDR2 YENEEA. Trimming cost V 0 bases and J 6 bases, with 14 bases left between them. The CDR3, as DNA: TGTGCCAGCAGCTTAGAACAGGGCCTCGTGGCTGAAGCTTTCTTT. This gives the protein CASSLEQGLVAEAFF.

The gene calls are TRBV7-2 and TRBJ1-3; D is unclear. Germline V gene lookup returns CDR1 SGHTA and CDR2 FQGNSA. V was pared by 4 bases and J by 7 bases, with 11 bases between. The CDR3 is 13 amino acids. In DNA form, the CDR3 reads TGTGCCAGCAGCTCTAGCACCGGGAACACCATATATTTT. Protein: CASSSSTGNTIYF. Full variable domain (outside the CDR3, taken from reference TRBV7-2 and TRBJ1-3): GAGVSQSPSNKVTEKGKDVELRCDPISGHTALYWYRQSLGQGLEFLIYFQGNSAPDKSGLPSDRFSAERTGGSVSTLTIQRTQQEDSAVYLCASSSSTGNTIYFGEGSWLTVV.

V is TRBV28 and J is TRBJ1-1, with D unclear. With 10 bases removed from V and 8 bases from J, the gap between germline ends came to 17 bases. This CDR3 has 12 residues. Germline V gene data show CDR1 as MDHEN and CDR2 as SYDVKM. In nucleotides, the CDR3 is TGTGCCACCCGAGAGCAGCGGCTGGAAGCTTTCTTT. It translates to CATREQRLEAFF.

This clone was detected a few times. In DNA form, the CDR3 reads TGTGCCAGCAGTTTAGCGCTCGGACCCCTCCACTTT. Its protein product is CASSLALGPLHF. The V gene is TRBV28, the J gene TRBJ1-6, with D hard to call. The germline V gene encodes CDR1 MDHEN and CDR2 SYDVKM. With 2 bases removed from V and 12 bases from J, the gap between germline ends came to 8 bases. This CDR3 comprises 12 residues.

The chain uses TRBV5-6 and TRBJ1-4, with D tentatively TRBD1 (5 bases). Trimming left V 2 bases short and J 7 bases short, with 18 bases between. Germline CDR1 reads SGHDT; CDR2 reads YYEEEE. This CDR3 has 16 residues. The CDR3 is CASSLGPQGLVEKLFF. In DNA, the CDR3 is TGTGCCAGCAGCTTAGGCCCCCAGGGTCTCGTTGAAAAACTGTTTTTT.

V usage is TRBV4-1 and J usage is TRBJ2-7, with a tentative D call TRBD1 (6 bases). The germline CDR1 and CDR2 sequences are MGHRA and YSYEKL. CDR3 length: 15 residues. The ends were cut back, 5 bases at V and 3 bases at J, with 17 bases in the middle. The CDR3 region has the DNA TGCGCCAGCAGCGAGACAACAGGGTATGACTACGAGCAGTACTTC. Its translation: CASSETTGYDYEQYF.

J is TRBJ2-5 and V is TRBV3-1 (or the pseudogene TRBV3-2); 8 positions agree with TRBD1. The CDR3 contains 15 residues. Germline CDR1 is LGHDT and CDR2 is YNNKEL (reference sequence). V lost 0 bases to trimming and J lost 7 bases; unmatched junction nucleotides: 7. The CDR3 here is CASSQDSGGAVTQYF. The DNA for the CDR3 is TGTGCCAGCAGCCAAGATTCAGGGGGCGCAGTGACCCAGTACTTC.

The chain carries TRBV27 and TRBJ1-2; TRBD1 is a possible D gene (5 bases). CDR3 length: 13 residues. V lost 4 bases, J lost 4 bases, and 10 bases lay in between. CDR1 MNHEY and CDR2 SMNVEV come from the germline V gene (reference sequence). The CDR3 DNA follows: TGTGCCAGCAGTTCGACAGCGCTCTATGGCTACACCTTC. It codes for CASSSTALYGYTF.

V is TRBV18 and J is TRBJ2-4, with 7 positions matching TRBD1. This CDR3 has 12 residues. V dropped 4 bases and J dropped 14; count of bases not matched to a gene: 8. Per the germline V gene, CDR1 is KGHSH and CDR2 is LQKENI. CDR3 sequence (DNA): TGTGCCAGCTCACTCGAGCGACAGGGCGAGTACTTC. This encodes CASSLERQGEYF.

The chain combines TRBV11-3 with TRBJ2-7; 7 nucleotides agree with TRBD1. The CDR3 spans 16 residues. V shed 3 bases, J shed 6 bases, and the junction held 14 bases outside the gene matches. CDR1 and CDR2 from the germline V gene are SGHNT and YENEEA. The CDR3 loop is CASSFRDRDLGGEQYF. DNA of the CDR3: TGTGCCAGCAGCTTTAGAGACAGGGACCTTGGGGGCGAGCAGTACTTC.

There are a few counts of this clone. The rearrangement uses TRBV9 and TRBJ1-2, with 7 bases lining up with TRBD1. The J segment lost 4 bases and the V segment lost 4 bases, leaving 4 bases of the junction unmatched. This CDR3 contains 13 residues. Germline CDR1 reads SGDLS; CDR2 reads YYNGEE. CDR3 sequence: CASSPGQSYGYTF. The CDR3 DNA reads TGTGCCAGCAGCCCGGGACAGTCCTATGGCTACACCTTC. The full variable domain, in which reference TRBV9 and TRBJ1-2 provide the parts outside the CDR3, is DSGVTQTPKHLITATGQRVTLRCSPRSGDLSVYWYQQSLDQGLQFLIQYYNGEERAKGNILERFSAQQFPDLHSELNLSSLELGDSALYFCASSPGQSYGYTFGSGTRLTVV.